A selection of T cell receptor beta chains follows, all from one sample in a study of blood T cell repertoires in COVID-19. Repertoires were generated with immunoSEQ multiplex PCR, while TCRdb's copy carries only in-frame clones and drops some. This sample yields 150,000 to 200,000 clones, of which 75% to 95% are seen a single time; around 0.5% belongs to the top ten. Sequencing used peripheral blood. These receptors were taken from a man aged 50 or older with acute or convalescent COVID-19. Each CDR3 is given with its conserved first and last residue. The D gene is left open where the match is weak. Size values are once, few and many counts, or a class for expanded clones, and some rows have none.

d_call j_call v_call clone_size cdr3_aa cdr3_nt
NA TRBJ2-3 TRBV19 NA CASSKQQGIDTQYF TGTGCCAGTAGTAAACAGCAGGGGATAGATACGCAGTATTTT
NA TRBJ2-3 TRBV28 NA CASRRGRSTDTQYF TGTGCCAGCAGGAGAGGGAGAAGCACAGATACGCAGTATTTT
NA TRBJ2-3 TRBV7-2 NA CASSLTQYRTDTQYF TGTGCCAGCAGCCTCACACAATACCGCACAGATACGCAGTATTTT
TRBD2 TRBJ2-3 TRBV2 NA CASSEAPLAGGTDTQYF TGTGCCAGCAGTGAAGCCCCCCTAGCGGGAGGAACAGATACGCAGTATTTT
TRBD1 TRBJ1-2 TRBV9 NA CASSADDGQDLVDGYTF TGTGCCAGCAGCGCCGACGATGGACAGGATTTGGTGGACGGCTACACCTTC
NA TRBJ1-2 TRBV7-2 NA CASSPLPTTNYGYTF TGTGCCAGCAGCCCACTCCCGACTACTAACTATGGCTACACCTTC
NA TRBJ2-3 TRBV3-1/TRBV3-2 NA CASSPLAPTDTQYF TGTGCCAGCAGCCCCCTGGCACCTACAGATACGCAGTATTTT
NA TRBJ2-1 TRBV30 NA CAWSSGTITYNEQFF TGTGCCTGGAGTTCCGGGACAATAACCTACAATGAGCAGTTCTTC
TRBD1 TRBJ2-3 TRBV11-1 once CASSPRDSSTDTQYF TGTGCCAGCAGCCCCCGGGACAGCAGCACAGATACGCAGTATTTT
NA TRBJ1-4 TRBV27 NA CASSLSRDSNEKLFF TGTGCCAGCAGTTTATCGAGAGACAGTAATGAAAAACTGTTTTTT
NA TRBJ1-6 TRBV6-5 NA CASSYSKFARSTHF TGTGCCAGCAGTTACTCGAAATTTGCTAGGTCAACTCACTTT
NA TRBJ1-2 TRBV2 NA CASSGLPSGGYTF TGTGCCAGCAGTGGCCTCCCTTCGGGTGGCTACACCTTC
TRBD1 TRBJ2-1 TRBV29-1 NA CSGPGQGHNEQFF TGCAGCGGCCCGGGACAGGGACACAATGAGCAGTTCTTC
NA TRBJ2-3 TRBV10-3 NA CAIRGGGPQADPDTQYF TGTGCCATCAGGGGAGGGGGACCGCAAGCGGATCCAGATACGCAGTATTTT
NA TRBJ1-4 TRBV18 once CASSQRTNEKLFF TGTGCCAGCTCACAGCGGACTAATGAAAAACTGTTTTTT
TRBD2 TRBJ2-1 TRBV4-2 NA CASSHPTSGGYNEQFF TGTGCCAGCAGCCATCCTACTAGCGGGGGCTACAATGAGCAGTTCTTC
NA TRBJ1-1 TRBV19 NA CASSIKGGGSTEAFF TGTGCCAGTAGTATTAAGGGCGGGGGGAGCACTGAAGCTTTCTTT
NA TRBJ2-1 TRBV27 NA CASSARGLIYEQFF TGTGCCAGCAGTGCCCGAGGTTTGATCTATGAGCAGTTCTTC
TRBD1 TRBJ2-2 TRBV27 once CASSLSPGGAGELFF TGTGCCAGCAGTTTATCACCAGGGGGCGCCGGGGAGCTGTTTTTT
NA TRBJ2-5 TRBV12-3/TRBV12-4 NA CASSLISRETQYF TGTGCCAGCAGTTTAATTAGTAGAGAGACCCAGTACTTC
NA TRBJ1-6 TRBV21-1 few CASSKVRQGNSPLHF TGTGCCAGCAGCAAAGTCCGACAGGGGAATTCACCCCTCCACTTT
NA TRBJ1-6 TRBV3-1/TRBV3-2 NA CASSQEWSLTGRHWSPLHF TGTGCCAGCAGCCAAGAATGGTCCTTGACTGGGAGGCATTGGTCACCCCTCCACTTT
TRBD1 TRBJ1-2 TRBV7-2 NA CASSLAVGTGLGYGYTF TGTGCCAGCAGCTTAGCGGTCGGGACAGGGTTGGGCTATGGCTACACCTTC
NA TRBJ1-5 TRBV9 NA CASSVDQGQPQHF TGTGCCAGCAGCGTGGACCAGGGGCAGCCCCAGCATTTT
NA TRBJ2-1 TRBV11-2 NA CASSLAGYNEQFF TGTGCCAGCAGCTTGGCAGGTTACAATGAGCAGTTCTTC
NA TRBJ2-3 TRBV6-1 NA CASSDLVSSTDTQYF TGTGCCAGCAGTGATCTGGTCAGTAGCACAGATACGCAGTATTTT
TRBD1 TRBJ1-2 TRBV10-3 NA CAISDPWRQGFLTDGYTF TGTGCCATCAGTGACCCCTGGAGACAGGGGTTCCTAACAGATGGCTACACCTTC
TRBD1 TRBJ1-5 TRBV15 NA CATSRGPAQGNQPQHF TGTGCCACCAGCAGAGGGCCGGCACAGGGGAATCAGCCCCAGCATTTT
NA TRBJ1-1 TRBV10-3 NA CAIGGGETEAFF TGTGCCATCGGCGGAGGAGAGACTGAAGCTTTCTTT
NA TRBJ2-1 TRBV30 NA CAWSVGERGQFF TGTGCCTGGAGTGTAGGGGAAAGAGGGCAGTTCTTC
TRBD1 TRBJ1-6 TRBV19 once CASSLAGTAYNSPLHF TGTGCCAGTAGCCTAGCTGGGACAGCCTATAATTCACCCCTCCACTTT
NA TRBJ2-3 TRBV1 once CTSSPPGQGWDTQYF TGCACCAGCAGCCCACCGGGACAGGGGTGGGATACGCAGTATTTT
TRBD2 TRBJ2-5 TRBV5-1 NA CASRSREGETQYF TGCGCCAGCAGATCGCGGGAGGGAGAGACCCAGTACTTC
TRBD1 TRBJ2-3 TRBV29-1 NA CSVRGQGWGAADTQYF TGCAGCGTTAGGGGACAGGGTTGGGGTGCCGCAGATACGCAGTATTTT
TRBD1 TRBJ2-2 TRBV6-6 once CASSRLGQGGNGELFF TGTGCCAGCAGCCGACTGGGACAGGGAGGGAACGGGGAGCTGTTTTTT
TRBD1 TRBJ2-3 TRBV2 NA CASRTRQGTDTQYF TGTGCCAGCAGGACCCGACAGGGGACAGATACGCAGTATTTT
TRBD1 TRBJ1-4 TRBV18 NA CASSTGTGNEKLFF TGTGCCAGCTCAACCGGGACAGGGAACGAAAAACTGTTTTTT
NA TRBJ2-7 TRBV28 NA CASAGRRRTYEQYF TGTGCCAGCGCTGGGCGGCGGAGGACCTACGAGCAGTACTTC
NA TRBJ2-1 TRBV3-1/TRBV3-2 NA CASSQWDSADNEQFF TGTGCCAGCAGCCAATGGGACTCCGCCGACAATGAGCAGTTCTTC
TRBD1 TRBJ2-7 TRBV4-1 NA CASSHPRGQGNEQYF TGCGCCAGCAGCCACCCCAGGGGACAGGGCAACGAGCAGTACTTC
TRBD2 TRBJ2-3 TRBV15 NA CATSTPTSGENTDTQYF TGTGCCACCAGCACCCCAACTAGCGGCGAAAACACAGATACGCAGTATTTT
TRBD1 TRBJ2-7 TRBV18 NA CASSPFGQGEIEQYF TGTGCCAGCTCACCATTCGGACAGGGGGAGATCGAGCAGTACTTC
TRBD1 TRBJ2-7 TRBV27 NA CASSSPAGGNREQYF TGTGCCAGCAGTTCCCCGGCAGGGGGAAATCGGGAGCAGTACTTC
TRBD1 TRBJ1-2 TRBV29-1 NA CSVQPSWGQFGYTF TGCAGCGTTCAACCCTCCTGGGGACAGTTTGGCTACACCTTC
NA TRBJ2-3 TRBV21-1 NA CASSKRAPASGDFTDTQYF TGTGCCAGCAGCAAAAGGGCCCCCGCATCGGGAGATTTCACAGATACGCAGTATTTT
TRBD2 TRBJ2-2 TRBV7-6 once CASSLGLAGGTGELFF TGTGCCAGCAGCTTAGGACTAGCGGGAGGGACCGGGGAGCTGTTTTTT
TRBD2 TRBJ2-3 TRBV4-3 once CASSQNREAGTDTQYF TGCGCCAGCAGCCAAAATCGGGAGGCTGGCACAGATACGCAGTATTTT
NA TRBJ1-4 TRBV19 NA CASSPGLATNEKLFF TGTGCCAGTAGCCCCGGGTTGGCCACTAATGAAAAACTGTTTTTT
NA TRBJ2-5 TRBV30 NA CAWSLQIGETQYF TGTGCCTGGAGTCTACAGATTGGGGAGACCCAGTACTTC
NA TRBJ2-7 TRBV9 NA CASSPRPAQDGNYEQYF TGTGCCAGCAGCCCCCGGCCGGCCCAGGACGGGAACTACGAGCAGTACTTC
TRBD1 TRBJ2-1 TRBV3-1/TRBV3-2 NA CASSRDTGTVSYNEQFF TGTGCCAGCAGCCGAGACACCGGGACAGTTTCCTACAATGAGCAGTTCTTC
NA TRBJ2-1 TRBV5-5 NA CASSFTGNSYNEQFF TGTGCCAGCAGCTTCACAGGAAACTCCTACAATGAGCAGTTCTTC
NA TRBJ2-1 TRBV28 NA CASSPQIDDEQFF TGTGCCAGCAGTCCGCAAATAGATGATGAGCAGTTCTTC
NA TRBJ1-4 TRBV27 NA CASSPTGFHNEKLFF TGTGCCAGCAGTCCTACAGGATTCCATAATGAAAAACTGTTTTTT
NA TRBJ2-3 TRBV10-3 NA CAISAPRADTQYF TGTGCCATCAGTGCCCCCAGGGCAGATACGCAGTATTTT
NA TRBJ1-1 TRBV10-3 NA CAISESDSARTEAFF TGTGCCATCAGTGAGTCCGACTCGGCGAGGACTGAAGCTTTCTTT
NA TRBJ1-1 TRBV11-3 NA CASSLDSGGAPSTLDTEAFF TGTGCCAGCAGCTTAGATTCGGGGGGGGCCCCATCTACCCTGGACACTGAAGCTTTCTTT
TRBD1 TRBJ1-5 TRBV6-5 few CASSYSNRGQPQHF TGTGCCAGCAGTTACTCCAACAGGGGGCAGCCCCAGCATTTT
TRBD2 TRBJ2-3 TRBV27 once CASSSPAGGPPFTDTQYF TGTGCCAGCAGTTCTCCAGCGGGAGGGCCCCCCTTCACAGATACGCAGTATTTT